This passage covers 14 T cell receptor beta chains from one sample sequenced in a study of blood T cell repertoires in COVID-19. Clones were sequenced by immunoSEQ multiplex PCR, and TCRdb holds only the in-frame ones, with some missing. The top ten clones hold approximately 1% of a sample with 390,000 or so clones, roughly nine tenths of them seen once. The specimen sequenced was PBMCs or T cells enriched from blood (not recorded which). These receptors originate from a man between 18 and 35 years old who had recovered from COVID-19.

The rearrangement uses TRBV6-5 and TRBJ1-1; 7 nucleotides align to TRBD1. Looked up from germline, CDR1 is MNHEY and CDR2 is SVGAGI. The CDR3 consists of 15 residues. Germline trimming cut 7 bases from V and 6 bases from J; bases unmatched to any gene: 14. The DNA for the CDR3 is TGTGCCAGCACGGGGGTGGGACAGATCCCTTCTGAAGCTTTCTTT. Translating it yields CASTGVGQIPSEAFF.

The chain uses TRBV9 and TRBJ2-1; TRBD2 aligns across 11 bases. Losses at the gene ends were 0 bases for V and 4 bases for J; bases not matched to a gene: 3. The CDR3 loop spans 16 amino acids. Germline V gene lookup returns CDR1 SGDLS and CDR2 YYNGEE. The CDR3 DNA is TGTGCCAGCAGCGTAGGGGGACTAGCGGTTTACAATGAGCAGTTCTTC. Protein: CASSVGGLAVYNEQFF.

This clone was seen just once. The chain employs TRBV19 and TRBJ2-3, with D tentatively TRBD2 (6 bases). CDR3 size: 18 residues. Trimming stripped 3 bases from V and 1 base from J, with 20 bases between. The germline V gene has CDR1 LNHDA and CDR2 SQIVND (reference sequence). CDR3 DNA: TGTGCCAGTAGTATGTACCCCCTCCGGAGGGGACGCACAGATACGCAGTATTTT. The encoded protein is CASSMYPLRRGRTDTQYF.

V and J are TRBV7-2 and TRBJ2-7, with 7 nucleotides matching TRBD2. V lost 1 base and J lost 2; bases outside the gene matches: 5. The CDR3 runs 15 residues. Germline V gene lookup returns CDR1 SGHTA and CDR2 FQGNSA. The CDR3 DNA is TGTGCCAGCAGCTTAGTGGCGGGAGCGACCTACGAGCAGTACTTC. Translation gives CASSLVAGATYEQYF.

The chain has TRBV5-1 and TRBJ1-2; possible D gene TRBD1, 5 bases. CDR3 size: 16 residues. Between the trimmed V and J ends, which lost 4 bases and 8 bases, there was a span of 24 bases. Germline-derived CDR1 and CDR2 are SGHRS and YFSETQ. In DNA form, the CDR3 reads TGCGCCAGCAGCCCGGGGACTCCGGGGGAAGCTCTAGGCTACACCTTC. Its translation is CASSPGTPGEALGYTF. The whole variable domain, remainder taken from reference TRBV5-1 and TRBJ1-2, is KAGVTQTPRYLIKTRGQQVTLSCSPISGHRSVSWYQQTPGQGLQFLFEYFSETQRNKGNFPGRFSGRQFSNSRSEMNVSTLELGDSALYLCASSPGTPGEALGYTFGSGTRLTVV.

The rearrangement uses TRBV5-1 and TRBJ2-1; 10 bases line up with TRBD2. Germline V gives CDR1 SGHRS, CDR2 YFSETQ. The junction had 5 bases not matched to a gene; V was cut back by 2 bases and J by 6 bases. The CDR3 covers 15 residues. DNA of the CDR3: TGCGCCAGCAGCTTAAGGACTAGCGGCAGCAATGAGCAGTTCTTC. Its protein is CASSLRTSGSNEQFF.

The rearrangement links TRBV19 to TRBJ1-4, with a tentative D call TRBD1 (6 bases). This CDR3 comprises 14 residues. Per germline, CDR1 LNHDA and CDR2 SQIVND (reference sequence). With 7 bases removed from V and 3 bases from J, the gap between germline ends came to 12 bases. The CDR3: CASTPDRSNEKLFF. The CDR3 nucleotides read TGTGCCAGTACCCCGGACAGATCTAATGAAAAACTGTTTTTT.

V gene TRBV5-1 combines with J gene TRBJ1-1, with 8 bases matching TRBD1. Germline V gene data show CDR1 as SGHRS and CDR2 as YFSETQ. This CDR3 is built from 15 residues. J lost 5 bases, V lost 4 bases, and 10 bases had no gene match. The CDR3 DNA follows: TGCGCCAGCAGCGGCTCTCAGGGGGCGCGGACTGAAGCTTTCTTT. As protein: CASSGSQGARTEAFF. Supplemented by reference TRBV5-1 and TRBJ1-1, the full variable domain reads KAGVTQTPRYLIKTRGQQVTLSCSPISGHRSVSWYQQTPGQGLQFLFEYFSETQRNKGNFPGRFSGRQFSNSRSEMNVSTLELGDSALYLCASSGSQGARTEAFFGQGTRLTVV.

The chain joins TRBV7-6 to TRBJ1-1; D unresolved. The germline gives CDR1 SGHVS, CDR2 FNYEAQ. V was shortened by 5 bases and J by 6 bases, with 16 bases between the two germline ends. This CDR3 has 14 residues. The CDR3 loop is CASSLTVADAEAFF. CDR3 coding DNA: TGTGCCAGCAGCCTCACGGTTGCGGATGCTGAAGCTTTCTTT.

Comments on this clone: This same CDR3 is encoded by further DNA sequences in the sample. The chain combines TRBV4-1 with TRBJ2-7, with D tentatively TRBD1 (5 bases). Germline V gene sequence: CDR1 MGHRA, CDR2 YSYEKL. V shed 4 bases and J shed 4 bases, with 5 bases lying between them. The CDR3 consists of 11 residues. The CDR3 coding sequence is TGCGCCAGCAGCCCAGGGTACGAGCAGTACTTC. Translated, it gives CASSPGYEQYF.

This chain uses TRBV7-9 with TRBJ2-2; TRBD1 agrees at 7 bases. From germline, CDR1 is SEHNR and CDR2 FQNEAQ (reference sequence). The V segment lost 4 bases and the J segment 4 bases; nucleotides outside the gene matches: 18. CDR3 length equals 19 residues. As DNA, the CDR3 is TGTGCCAGCAGCTCCCGCAACCCCCGGGACAGTTTCAGCACCGGGGAGCTGTTTTTT. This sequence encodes CASSSRNPRDSFSTGELFF.

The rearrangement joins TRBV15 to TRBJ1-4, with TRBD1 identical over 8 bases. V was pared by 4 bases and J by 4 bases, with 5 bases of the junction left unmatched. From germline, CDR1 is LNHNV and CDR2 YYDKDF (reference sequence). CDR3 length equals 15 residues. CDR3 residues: CATSNIQGVNEKLFF. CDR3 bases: TGTGCCACCAGCAACATACAGGGGGTTAATGAAAAACTGTTTTTT. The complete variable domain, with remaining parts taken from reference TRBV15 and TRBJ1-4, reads DAMVIQNPRYQVTQFGKPVTLSCSQTLNHNVMYWYQQKSSQAPKLLFHYYDKDFNNEADTPDNFQSRRPNTSFCFLDIRSPGLGDTAMYLCATSNIQGVNEKLFFGSGTQLSVL.

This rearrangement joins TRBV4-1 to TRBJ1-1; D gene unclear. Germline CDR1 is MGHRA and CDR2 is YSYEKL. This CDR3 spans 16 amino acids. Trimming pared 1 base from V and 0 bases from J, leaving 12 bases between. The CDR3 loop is CASSQVSLGMNTEAFF. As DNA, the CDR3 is TGCGCCAGCAGCCAAGTTTCTCTCGGGATGAACACTGAAGCTTTCTTT.

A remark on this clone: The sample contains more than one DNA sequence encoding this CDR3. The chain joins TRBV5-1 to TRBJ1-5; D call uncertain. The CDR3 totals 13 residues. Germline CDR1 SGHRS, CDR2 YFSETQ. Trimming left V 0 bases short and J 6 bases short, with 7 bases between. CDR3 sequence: CASSLEGSQPQHF. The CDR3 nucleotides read TGCGCCAGCAGCTTGGAAGGGAGTCAGCCCCAGCATTTT.